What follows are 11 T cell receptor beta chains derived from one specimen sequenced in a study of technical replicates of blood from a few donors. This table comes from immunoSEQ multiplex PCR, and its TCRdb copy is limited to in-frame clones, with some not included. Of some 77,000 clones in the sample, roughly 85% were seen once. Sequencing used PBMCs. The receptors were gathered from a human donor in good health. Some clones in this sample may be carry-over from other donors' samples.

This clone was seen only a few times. CDR3 sequence (DNA): TGTGCCAGCAGCTTCAGGGGGGCTAGCTACGAGCAGTACTTC. Its translation: CASSFRGASYEQYF. The chain is built from TRBV7-2 and TRBJ2-7; the D gene is possibly TRBD1 (7 bases). The germline gives CDR1 SGHTA, CDR2 FQGNSA. This CDR3 is built from 14 residues. V lost 3 bases and J 3 bases, leaving 12 bases between the germline ends. Full variable domain (remainder filled in from reference TRBV7-2 and TRBJ2-7): GAGVSQSPSNKVTEKGKDVELRCDPISGHTALYWYRQSLGQGLEFLIYFQGNSAPDKSGLPSDRFSAERTGGSVSTLTIQRTQQEDSAVYLCASSFRGASYEQYFGPGTRLTVT.

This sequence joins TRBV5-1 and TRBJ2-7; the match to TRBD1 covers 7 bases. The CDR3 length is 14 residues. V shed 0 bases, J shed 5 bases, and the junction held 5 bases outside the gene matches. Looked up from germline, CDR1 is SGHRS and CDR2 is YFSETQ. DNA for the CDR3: TGCGCCAGCAGCTTGGAGCCCACAGGGGACGAGCAGTACTTC. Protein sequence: CASSLEPTGDEQYF.

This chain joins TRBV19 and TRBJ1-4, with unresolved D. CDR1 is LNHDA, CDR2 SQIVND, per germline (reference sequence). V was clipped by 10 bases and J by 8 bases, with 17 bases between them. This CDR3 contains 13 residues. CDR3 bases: TGTGCCACCGCGGGAGGTTCCTTCGAAAAACTGTTTTTT. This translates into CATAGGSFEKLFF. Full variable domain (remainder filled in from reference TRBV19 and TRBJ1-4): DGGITQSPKYLFRKEGQNVTLSCEQNLNHDAMYWYRQDPGQGLRLIYYSQIVNDFQKGDIAEGYSVSREKKESFPLTVTSAQKNPTAFYLCATAGGSFEKLFFGSGTQLSVL.

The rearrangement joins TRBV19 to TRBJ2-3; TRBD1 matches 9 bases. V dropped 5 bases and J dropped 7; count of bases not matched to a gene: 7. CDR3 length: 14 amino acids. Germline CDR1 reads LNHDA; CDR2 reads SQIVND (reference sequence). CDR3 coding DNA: TGTGCCAGTAGTCCCCGGGACAGGGAATATACGCAGTATTTT. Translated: CASSPRDREYTQYF.

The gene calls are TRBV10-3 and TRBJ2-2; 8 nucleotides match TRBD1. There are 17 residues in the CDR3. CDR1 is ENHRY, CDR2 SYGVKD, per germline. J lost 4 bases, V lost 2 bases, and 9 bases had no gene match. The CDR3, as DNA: TGTGCCATCAGTGAGGTAGTTGGGACAGGAGCCACCGGGGAGCTGTTTTTT. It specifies CAISEVVGTGATGELFF.

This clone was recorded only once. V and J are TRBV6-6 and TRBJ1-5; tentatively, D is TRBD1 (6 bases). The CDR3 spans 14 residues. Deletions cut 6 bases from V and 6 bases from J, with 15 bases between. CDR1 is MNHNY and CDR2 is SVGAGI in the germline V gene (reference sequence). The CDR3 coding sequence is TGTGCCAGCAGCCTACAGGGAGGGGTTCAGCCCCAGCATTTT. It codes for CASSLQGGVQPQHF.

The CDR3 DNA reads as TGTGCCAGCAGCCCCACTACGGGAAACGAAGCTTTCTTT. Its protein is CASSPTTGNEAFF. The chain recombines TRBV9 with TRBJ1-1, with D hard to call. The CDR3 runs 13 residues. The ends were cut back, 4 bases at V and 8 bases at J, with 15 bases in the middle. Germline-derived CDR1 and CDR2 are SGDLS and YYNGEE.

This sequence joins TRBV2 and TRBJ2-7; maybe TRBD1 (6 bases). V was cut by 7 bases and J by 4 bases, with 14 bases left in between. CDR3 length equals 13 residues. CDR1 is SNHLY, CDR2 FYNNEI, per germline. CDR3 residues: CASIGGRTYEQYF. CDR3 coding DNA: TGTGCCAGCATTGGGGGCCGGACTTACGAGCAGTACTTC.

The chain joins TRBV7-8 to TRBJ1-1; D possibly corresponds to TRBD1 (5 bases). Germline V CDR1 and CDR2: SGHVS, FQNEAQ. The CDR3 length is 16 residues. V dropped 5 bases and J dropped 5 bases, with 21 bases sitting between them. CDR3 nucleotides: TGTGCCAGCAGCCTTCGCGCTCTCCTTAGGGGAACTGAAGCTTTCTTT. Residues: CASSLRALLRGTEAFF. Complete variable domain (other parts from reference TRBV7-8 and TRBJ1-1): GAGVSQSPRYKVAKRGQDVALRCDPISGHVSLFWYQQALGQGPEFLTYFQNEAQLDKSGLPSDRFFAERPEGSVSTLKIQRTQQEDSAVYLCASSLRALLRGTEAFFGQGTRLTVV.

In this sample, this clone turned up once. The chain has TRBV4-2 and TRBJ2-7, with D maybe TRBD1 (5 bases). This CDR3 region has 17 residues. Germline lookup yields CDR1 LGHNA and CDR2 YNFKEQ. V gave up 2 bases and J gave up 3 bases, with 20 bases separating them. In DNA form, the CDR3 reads TGTGCCAGCAGCCAACTGCCAACAACAGGACAAGACTACGAGCAGTACTTC. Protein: CASSQLPTTGQDYEQYF.

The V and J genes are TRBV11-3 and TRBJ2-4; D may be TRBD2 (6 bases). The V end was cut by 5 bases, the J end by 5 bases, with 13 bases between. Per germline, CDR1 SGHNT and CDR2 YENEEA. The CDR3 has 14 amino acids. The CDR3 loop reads CASSIRGSENIQYF. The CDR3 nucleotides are TGTGCCAGCAGCATACGGGGGTCTGAAAACATTCAGTACTTC.